Sequencing of this T cell receptor (beta chain) was carried out in a study of shared clonotypes between healthy human individuals. The data were produced by immunoSEQ multiplex PCR, yet TCRdb's version contains in-frame clones alone and is incomplete. Of 2 million to 2.5 million clones in the sample, 90% to 97% were seen once. On this clone: Its antigen is not identified.

The study, taken as a whole, reports: Some naive CD4 clonotypes, roughly 4.5%, turned up in common across four donors. Since donors were few, the genetic and exposure-history diversity represented was limited. What rarefaction showed was incomplete sorted-subset sequencing despite large depth.

The CDR3 covers 10 residues. From germline, CDR1 is WSHSY and CDR2 SAAADI. Trimming took off 3 bases at V and 8 bases at J, with 2 bases between the two ends. Sequencing used naive CD4+ T cells sorted from blood. The subset: CD45RA+ positively selected. This TCR was recovered from a man younger than 35 in good health. The chain carries TRBV10-2 and TRBJ2-1; D unresolved. CDR3 nucleotide sequence: TGCGCCAGCAGTGATCATGAGCAGTTCTTC. This sequence encodes CASSDHEQFF.